The next 31 T cell receptor beta chains were all read from a single sample in a study of T-cell reconstitution after alpha-beta-depleted transplantation in children (TCRdb year 2016). The sample's treatment or condition label is to be understood as: allogeneic hematopoietic cell transplantation with graft depleted of TCRalphabeta T cells and CD19 B cells. Receptor amplification or capture employed PCR. The sequencer was an Illumina HiSeq 2500. To normalize quantification of the TCRbeta repertoire, the TCR libraries were built with molecular barcoding that relied on unique molecular identifiers. TCRdb reprocessed the public reads (quality trimming at Q25 with fastp, clone calling with MiXCR) and kept in-frame beta chains. Rows merge per CDR3 protein into single entries with the most common DNA and genes. The sample records fewer than 550,000 distinct CDR3 sequences, 9.5% to 12% of which are singletons. The top ten hold 14% of the sample.

Here the sequenced sample was PBMCs, mostly from graft donor cells, taken 180 days after TCRalphabeta/CD19-depleted stem cell transplant. These receptors were taken from a female patient aged 2 to 10 who had a stem cell transplant for aplastic anemia, so the T cells may come from the graft donor.

In regard to this clonotype: This clone may be a read error of a much larger clone one base away. This rearrangement joins TRBV6-2 or TRBV6-3 to TRBJ2-7; D gene ambiguous. This CDR3 comprises 17 residues. Germline V lookup: CDR1 MNHEY, CDR2 SVGEGT. The CDR3: CASSHPGPAHGLYVQYV. The CDR3 DNA reads as TGTGCCAGCAGTCACCCGGGTCCTGCACATGGGTTATACGTGCAGTACGTC.

The chain combines TRBV5-1 with TRBJ2-3; D could derive from TRBD1 or TRBD2 (6 bases each). V was cut by 4 bases and J by 5 bases, with 11 bases left in between. This CDR3 contains 13 residues. Looked up from germline, CDR1 is SGHRS and CDR2 is YFSETQ. The CDR3 DNA is TGCGCCAGCAGCCCCGGGGGCGGAGATACGCAGTATTTT. Translated: CASSPGGGDTQYF.

This clonotype has a handful of counts. The CDR3 region has the DNA TGTGCCAGCAGCTTAGGTGTGGGGCACTACGAGCAGTACGTC. The encoded protein is CASSLGVGHYEQYV. V is TRBV7-9 and J is TRBJ2-7; tentatively, D is TRBD1 (5 bases). CDR3 size: 14 residues. CDR1 is SEHNR and CDR2 is FQNEAQ in the germline V gene (reference sequence). V lost 1 base and J lost 3, with 10 bases in between.

In its sample, this clonotype was seen a few times. The chain carries TRBV20-1 and TRBJ2-5; D gene unclear. Germline-derived CDR1 and CDR2 are DFQATT and SNEGSKA (reference sequence). V lost 6 bases to trimming and J lost 5 bases, with 13 bases between them. This CDR3 comprises 12 residues. CDR3 residues: CSAPSLGETQYF. The CDR3 DNA reads as TGCAGTGCCCCCTCCTTGGGGGAGACCCAGTACTTC.

This clonotype came up many times. DNA for the CDR3: TGCGCCAGCAGCTTTACAGGGGGGACTGAAGCTTTCTTT. Its translation: CASSFTGGTEAFF. The chain uses TRBV5-1 and TRBJ1-1; 8 bases fit TRBD1. Germline V lookup: CDR1 SGHRS, CDR2 YFSETQ. The CDR3 sequence is 13 residues long. The junction had 2 bases not matched to a gene; V was cut back by 2 bases and J by 5 bases.

This clonotype has only a few counts. The J gene is TRBJ1-6, the V gene TRBV28, with D maybe TRBD1 (6 bases). The germline V and J ends were trimmed by 3 bases and 1 base, with 16 bases remaining between them. Germline V lookup: CDR1 MDHEN, CDR2 SYDVKM. The CDR3 extends over 18 amino acids. The CDR3 loop is CASSLPEWGASYNSPLHF. CDR3 in DNA: TGTGCCAGCAGTTTGCCAGAATGGGGGGCATCCTATAATTCACCCCTCCACTTT.

Worth noting for this clonotype: A clone one base away is much larger, so this may be a read error. The V call is TRBV20-1, the J call TRBJ2-1; D is uncertain. The CDR3 contains 11 residues. Germline V gives CDR1 DFQATT, CDR2 SNEGSKA (reference sequence). V gave up 3 bases and J gave up 12 bases, with 12 bases separating them. This CDR3 is CSASQIHGQFF. CDR3 DNA: TGCAGTGCTAGTCAAATCCATGGGCAGTTCTTC.

This chain joins TRBV29-1 and TRBJ1-1; a possible D gene is TRBD1 (6 bases). Deletions cut 0 bases from V and 5 bases from J, with 16 bases between. This CDR3 spans 15 amino acids. Germline CDR1 and CDR2: SQVTM and ANQGSEA. CDR3 in DNA: TGCAGCGTTGAAGATCCGGGAGGGGGGAGGACTGAAGCTTTCTTT. Amino acids: CSVEDPGGGRTEAFF.

This clonotype has more than one count but fewer than ten. The chain joins TRBV28 to TRBJ2-7; 7 nucleotides agree with TRBD2. The CDR3 is 14 residues long. CDR1 is MDHEN and CDR2 is SYDVKM in the germline V gene. V dropped 3 bases and J dropped 4; count of bases not matched to a gene: 6. In DNA, the CDR3 is TGTGCCAGCAGTTTGCTAGCGGATTATTACGAGCAGTACTTC. Translation: CASSLLADYYEQYF. Full variable domain (missing parts from reference TRBV28 and TRBJ2-7): DVKVTQSSRYLVKRTGEKVFLECVQDMDHENMFWYRQDPGLGLRLIYFSYDVKMKEKGDIPEGYSVSREKKERFSLILESASTNQTSMYLCASSLLADYYEQYFGPGTRLTVT.

In this sample, this clonotype turned up a few times. The gene calls are TRBV5-6 and TRBJ2-1; a weak D match, TRBD2 (5 bases). The germline V gene has CDR1 SGHDT and CDR2 YYEEEE. This CDR3 has 16 residues. The V gene lost 2 bases and the J gene lost 1 base, with 13 bases spanning the gap. In DNA, the CDR3 is TGTGCCAGCAGCTTTCTGGACTTGAGGTCCTACAATGAGCAGTTCTTC. Translation: CASSFLDLRSYNEQFF.

The V gene is TRBV20-1, the J gene TRBJ2-7; 7 bases fit TRBD2. The germline V gene encodes CDR1 DFQATT and CDR2 SNEGSKA (reference sequence). V lost 3 bases to trimming and J lost 4 bases; unmatched junction nucleotides: 12. This CDR3 spans 15 amino acids. For the CDR3, the DNA is TGCAGTGCTAGCGACTCTGGGGGGGTAGGGTACGAGCAGTACGTC. Amino acid sequence: CSASDSGGVGYEQYV.

This chain links TRBV5-1 with TRBJ2-2; D is perhaps TRBD2 (6 bases). The CDR3 runs to 16 residues. Germline V gene sequence: CDR1 SGHRS, CDR2 YFSETQ. V lost 2 bases and J lost 0, with 11 bases in between. The CDR3 region is CASSFWRGSNTGELFF. The CDR3 DNA follows: TGCGCCAGCAGCTTTTGGCGGGGATCGAACACCGGGGAGCTGTTTTTT. The full variable domain, in which reference TRBV5-1 and TRBJ2-2 provide the parts outside the CDR3, is KAGVTQTPRYLIKTRGQQVTLSCSPISGHRSVSWYQQTPGQGLQFLFEYFSETQRNKGNFPGRFSGRQFSNSRSEMNVSTLELGDSALYLCASSFWRGSNTGELFFGEGSRLTVL.

This clonotype was detected a few times. The chain carries TRBV5-1 and TRBJ2-1; D remains ambiguous. Germline V gives CDR1 SGHRS, CDR2 YFSETQ. CDR3 length equals 16 residues. Between the trimmed V and J ends, which lost 0 bases and 2 bases, there was a span of 12 bases. The CDR3 coding sequence is TGCGCCAGCAGCTTGGCCGCGGCTTTCGCCTACAATGAGCAGTTCTTC. Encoded protein: CASSLAAAFAYNEQFF.

V gene TRBV7-9 combines with J gene TRBJ2-2; D not certain. This CDR3 region has 15 residues. Trimming took off 3 bases at V and 4 bases at J, with 12 bases between the two ends. Germline V gives CDR1 SEHNR, CDR2 FQNEAQ (reference sequence). The CDR3 region is CASSFGPALTGELFF. The CDR3 DNA reads as TGTGCCAGCAGCTTCGGGCCCGCCCTCACCGGGGAGCTGTTTTTT.

V usage is TRBV11-3 and J usage is TRBJ2-3; TRBD2 is a possible D gene (5 bases). V was cut by 8 bases and J by 5 bases, with 11 bases left in between. CDR3 length: 12 amino acids. In germline, CDR1 is SGHNT, CDR2 YENEEA. The CDR3 nucleotides read TGTGCCAGCGCCGGGGTTGGAGATACGCAGTATTTT. This gives the protein CASAGVGDTQYF. The full variable domain, with the rest looked up from reference TRBV11-3 and TRBJ2-3, is EAGVVQSPRYKIIEKKQPVAFWCNPISGHNTLYWYLQNLGQGPELLIRYENEEAVDDSQLPKDRFSAERLKGVDSTLKIQPAELGDSAVYLCASAGVGDTQYFGPGTRLTVL.

This chain links TRBV6-1 with TRBJ1-1; no clear D gene. The CDR3 is 14 amino acids. CDR1 is MNHNS and CDR2 is SASEGT in the germline V gene. With 2 bases removed from V and 5 bases from J, the gap between germline ends came to 12 bases. CDR3 sequence: CASSELSSQTEAFF. DNA for the CDR3: TGTGCCAGCAGTGAACTCAGTAGCCAGACTGAAGCTTTCTTT.

The chain is built from TRBV5-1 and TRBJ2-1; possible D gene TRBD2, 6 bases. Germline CDR1 is SGHRS and CDR2 is YFSETQ. The CDR3 consists of 15 residues. The V end was cut by 7 bases, the J end by 3 bases, with 17 bases between. In DNA, the CDR3 is TGCGCCAGCGCGGGATGGGGCGGCCTCTACAATGAGCAGTTCTTC. Amino acids: CASAGWGGLYNEQFF.

This clonotype was seen a few times. The CDR3 loop reads CSVVPSGNTIYF. Here the CDR3 DNA reads TGCAGCGTTGTCCCCTCAGGAAACACCATATATTTT. The V call is TRBV29-1, the J call TRBJ1-3; D uncertain. Deletions cut 4 bases from V and 4 bases from J, with 8 bases between. This CDR3 is 12 amino acids long. Germline V gives CDR1 SQVTM, CDR2 ANQGSEA. The variable domain in full, completed from reference TRBV29-1 and TRBJ1-3, reads SAVISQKPSRDICQRGTSLTIQCQVDSQVTMMFWYRQQPGQSLTLIATANQGSEATYESGFVIDKFPISRPNLTFSTLTVSNMSPEDSSIYLCSVVPSGNTIYFGEGSWLTVV.

In this sample, this clonotype turned up a few times. The chain recombines TRBV12-3 or TRBV12-4 with TRBJ2-1, with 8 nucleotides matching TRBD2. The J segment lost 12 bases and the V segment lost 4 bases, leaving 2 bases of the junction unmatched. The CDR3 is 11 residues long. CDR3 nucleotide sequence: TGTGCCAGCAGTTCCCGGGGGGGGCAGTTCTTC. Translation: CASSSRGGQFF.

This clonotype has just a few counts. The rearrangement links TRBV27 to TRBJ2-4, with D tentatively TRBD1 or TRBD2 (5 bases each). V was cut by 6 bases and J by 6 bases, with 21 bases left in between. Germline V gene lookup returns CDR1 MNHEY and CDR2 SMNVEV (reference sequence). The CDR3 spans 16 residues. The CDR3 protein is CASSPREHGGRNIQYF. As DNA, the CDR3 is TGTGCCAGCAGCCCTCGGGAACATGGGGGTAGAAACATTCAGTACTTC.

This chain links TRBV3-1 with TRBJ2-1; either TRBD1 or TRBD2 may fit D (5 bases each). This CDR3 region has 16 residues. CDR1 and CDR2 (germline): LGHDT, YNNKEL (reference sequence). The V end lost 4 bases, the J end lost 5 bases, and 18 bases lay between the germline ends. The CDR3 region has the DNA TGTGCCAGCAGCCGCCGGGACCCCTCATCCCACAATGAGCAGTTCTTC. It yields the protein CASSRRDPSSHNEQFF.

This clonotype was observed many times. The chain employs TRBV5-1 and TRBJ2-1; either TRBD1 or TRBD2 may fit D (6 bases each). The CDR3 runs to 14 residues. CDR1 and CDR2 from the germline V gene are SGHRS and YFSETQ. The V gene lost 4 bases and the J gene lost 2 bases, with 10 bases spanning the gap. The CDR3 DNA reads as TGCGCCAGCAGCGTCGGGGGCCCCTACAATGAGCAGTTCTTC. It translates to CASSVGGPYNEQFF.

This clonotype was picked up many times. The CDR3 DNA reads as TGCAGTGCTAGAGCCCGTTGTACCTACGAGCAGTACGTC. This sequence encodes CSARARCTYEQYV. The chain couples TRBV20-1 to TRBJ2-7; D is undetermined. The CDR3 is made up of 13 amino acids. The germline V gene has CDR1 DFQATT and CDR2 SNEGSKA (reference sequence). The germline V and J ends were trimmed by 1 base and 2 bases, with 9 bases remaining between them.

This rearrangement joins TRBV29-1 to TRBJ2-3; D remains ambiguous. The CDR3 spans 13 residues. Germline V CDR1 and CDR2: SQVTM, ANQGSEA. Trimming cost V 5 bases and J 2 bases, with 11 bases left between them. DNA for the CDR3: TGCAGCGTTTGCGGAACTAACACAGATACGCAGTATTTT. It yields the protein CSVCGTNTDTQYF.

The chain is built from TRBV12-3 or TRBV12-4 and TRBJ2-1; 12 bases are shared with TRBD2. V lost 5 bases and J lost 5; bases outside the gene matches: 7. CDR3 size: 16 residues. The CDR3 is CASSPRTSGINNEQFF. The CDR3 coding sequence is TGTGCCAGCAGTCCGAGGACTAGCGGGATTAACAATGAGCAGTTCTTC.

The chain carries TRBV19 and TRBJ2-3; tentatively, D is TRBD1 (6 bases). V lost 5 bases and J lost 1, with 10 bases in between. Germline CDR1 LNHDA, CDR2 SQIVND (reference sequence). The CDR3 runs 14 residues. The CDR3 protein is CASSARGGTDTQYF. CDR3 bases: TGTGCCAGTAGTGCCAGGGGCGGCACAGATACGCAGTATTTT. The full variable domain, its missing parts supplied by reference TRBV19 and TRBJ2-3, is DGGITQSPKYLFRKEGQNVTLSCEQNLNHDAMYWYRQDPGQGLRLIYYSQIVNDFQKGDIAEGYSVSREKKESFPLTVTSAQKNPTAFYLCASSARGGTDTQYFGPGTRLTVL.

This clonotype was seen only a few times. The V gene is TRBV5-5, the J gene TRBJ2-3; the match to TRBD1 covers 7 bases. V shed 4 bases, J shed 2 bases, and the junction held 7 bases outside the gene matches. Germline CDR1 reads SGHKS; CDR2 reads YYEKEE (reference sequence). The CDR3 is 15 residues long. The DNA of the CDR3 is TGTGCCAGCAGCGTCGGGACAGCTTACACAGATACGCAGTATTTT. Protein: CASSVGTAYTDTQYF.

This clonotype was counted many times. The chain carries TRBV12-3 or TRBV12-4 and TRBJ1-1; D is uncertain. There are 14 residues in the CDR3. Trimming left V 1 base short and J 4 bases short, with 10 bases between. The CDR3 nucleotides are TGTGCCAGCAGTTTAGAACGGCCATTCACTGAAGCTTTCTTT. It yields the protein CASSLERPFTEAFF.

This clonotype was observed a few times. The V gene is TRBV7-9, the J gene TRBJ2-5; 10 bases map to TRBD2. This CDR3 spans 15 amino acids. Per germline, CDR1 SEHNR and CDR2 FQNEAQ (reference sequence). V shed 5 bases and J 1 base; nucleotides not matched to a gene: 4. The CDR3 bases are TGTGCCAGCAGCCGCCTAGCGGGAGTCCAAGAGACCCAGTACTTC. As protein: CASSRLAGVQETQYF.

This clonotype was observed a single time. J is TRBJ2-7 and V is TRBV27, with D possibly TRBD2 on 6 matching bases. The germline gives CDR1 MNHEY, CDR2 SMNVEV (reference sequence). V shed 3 bases and J shed 7 bases, with 16 bases lying between them. This CDR3 region has 14 residues. The CDR3 DNA is TGTGCCAGCAGTTTCCTACAGGAGGGCAGGGAGCAGTACTTC. This translates into CASSFLQEGREQYF.

The chain has TRBV30 and TRBJ1-1; D gene ambiguous. V lost 0 bases and J 0 bases, leaving 5 bases between the germline ends. The CDR3 contains 13 residues. In germline, CDR1 is GTSNPN, CDR2 SVGIG (reference sequence). The CDR3, as DNA: TGTGCCTGGAGTGTGCGGATGAACACTGAAGCTTTCTTT. Its translation: CAWSVRMNTEAFF. The full variable domain, with the rest looked up from reference TRBV30 and TRBJ1-1, is SQTIHQWPATLVQPVGSPLSLECTVEGTSNPNLYWYRQAAGRGLQLLFYSVGIGQISSEVPQNLSASRPQDRQFILSSKKLLLSDSGFYLCAWSVRMNTEAFFGQGTRLTVV.